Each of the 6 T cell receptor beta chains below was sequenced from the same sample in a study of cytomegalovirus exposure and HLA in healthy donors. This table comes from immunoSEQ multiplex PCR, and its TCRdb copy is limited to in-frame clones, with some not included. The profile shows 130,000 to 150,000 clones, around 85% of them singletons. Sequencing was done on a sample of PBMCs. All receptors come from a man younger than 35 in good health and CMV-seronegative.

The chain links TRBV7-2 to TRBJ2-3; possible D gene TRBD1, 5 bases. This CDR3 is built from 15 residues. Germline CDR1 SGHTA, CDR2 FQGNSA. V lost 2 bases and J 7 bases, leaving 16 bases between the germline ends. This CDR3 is CASSLTSRVEHTQYF. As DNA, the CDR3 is TGTGCCAGCAGCTTAACAAGCAGGGTTGAGCATACGCAGTATTTT. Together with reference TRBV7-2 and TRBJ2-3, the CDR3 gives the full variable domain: GAGVSQSPSNKVTEKGKDVELRCDPISGHTALYWYRQSLGQGLEFLIYFQGNSAPDKSGLPSDRFSAERTGGSVSTLTIQRTQQEDSAVYLCASSLTSRVEHTQYFGPGTRLTVL.

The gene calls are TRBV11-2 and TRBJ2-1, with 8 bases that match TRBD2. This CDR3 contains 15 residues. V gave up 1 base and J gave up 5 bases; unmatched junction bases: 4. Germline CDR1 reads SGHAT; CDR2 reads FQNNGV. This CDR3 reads CASSLVRGRHNEQFF. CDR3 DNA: TGTGCCAGCAGCTTAGTGCGCGGGAGGCACAATGAGCAGTTCTTC.

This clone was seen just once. This chain's CDR3 is CASSPLAGVIQETQYF. Here the CDR3 DNA reads TGTGCCAGCAGCCCCCTAGCCGGGGTTATCCAAGAGACCCAGTACTTC. The chain recombines TRBV7-2 with TRBJ2-5, with D possibly TRBD2 on 5 matching bases. Germline values: CDR1 SGHTA, CDR2 FQGNSA. V lost 5 bases and J lost 1, with 17 bases in between. The CDR3 is 16 residues long.

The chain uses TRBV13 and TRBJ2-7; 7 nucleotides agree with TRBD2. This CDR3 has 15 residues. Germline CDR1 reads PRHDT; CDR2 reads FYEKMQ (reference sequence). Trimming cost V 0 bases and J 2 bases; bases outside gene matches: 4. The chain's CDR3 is CASSLGPGGTYEQYF. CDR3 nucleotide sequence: TGTGCCAGCAGCTTAGGCCCGGGAGGTACCTACGAGCAGTACTTC.

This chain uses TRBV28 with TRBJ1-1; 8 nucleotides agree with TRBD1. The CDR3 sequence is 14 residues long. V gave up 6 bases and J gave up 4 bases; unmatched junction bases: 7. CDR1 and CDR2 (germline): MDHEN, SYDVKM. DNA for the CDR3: TGTGCCAGCAGGGCCCGGACAGGGAGCACTGAAGCTTTCTTT. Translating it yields CASRARTGSTEAFF.

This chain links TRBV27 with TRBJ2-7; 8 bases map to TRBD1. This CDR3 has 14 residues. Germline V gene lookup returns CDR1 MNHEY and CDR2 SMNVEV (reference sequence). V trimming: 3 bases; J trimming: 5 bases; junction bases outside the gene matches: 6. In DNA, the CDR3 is TGTGCCAGCAGTTTCAGGGGGCGAATCAACGAGCAGTACTTC. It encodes CASSFRGRINEQYF.